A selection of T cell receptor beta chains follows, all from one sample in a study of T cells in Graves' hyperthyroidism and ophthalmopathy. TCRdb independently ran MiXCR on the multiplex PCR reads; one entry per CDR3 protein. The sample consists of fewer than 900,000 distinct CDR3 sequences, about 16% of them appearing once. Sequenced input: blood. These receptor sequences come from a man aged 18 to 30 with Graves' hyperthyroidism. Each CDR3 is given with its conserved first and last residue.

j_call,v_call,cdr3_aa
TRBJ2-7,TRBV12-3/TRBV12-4,CASTPGLSTHEQYF
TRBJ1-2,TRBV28,CASTEGGIHYNYGYTF
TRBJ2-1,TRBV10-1,CASSALGDSYNEQFF
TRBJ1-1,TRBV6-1,CASSTPGQGRTEAFF
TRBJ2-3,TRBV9,CASSERGGSGTDTQYF
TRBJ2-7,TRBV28,CASGAPGQGDEQYF
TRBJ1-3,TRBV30,CAWTKNIGNTICF
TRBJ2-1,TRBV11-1,CASSWTSGRANEQFF
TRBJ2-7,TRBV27,CASSPETIQGYEQYF
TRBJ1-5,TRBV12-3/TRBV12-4,CASSLFASNQPQHF
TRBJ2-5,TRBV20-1,CSGEGSETQYF
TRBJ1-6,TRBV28,CASSLSFNSPLHF
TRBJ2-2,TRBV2,CASSEQLADATGELFF
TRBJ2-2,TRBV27,CASSFAGVAGELFF
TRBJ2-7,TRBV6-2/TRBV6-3,CASRPGQAYSYEQYF
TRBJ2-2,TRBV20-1,CSARDWLAATGELFF
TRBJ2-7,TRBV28,CASNTGGPIEQYF
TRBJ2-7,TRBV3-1,CASRSVGLFGTGKNEQYF
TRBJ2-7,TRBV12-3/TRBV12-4,CASSSLLANSYEQYF
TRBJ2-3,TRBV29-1,CSVAGGDTQYF
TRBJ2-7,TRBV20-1,CSATAGQGFYEQYF
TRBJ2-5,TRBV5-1,CASKGRRVQETQYF
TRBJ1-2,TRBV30,CAWSASHRGRDGYTF
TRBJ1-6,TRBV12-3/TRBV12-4,CASSSPQSSYNSPLHF
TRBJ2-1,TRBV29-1,CSVLRYLGYNEQFF
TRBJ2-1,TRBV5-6,CASSLAWTGLNSYNEQFF
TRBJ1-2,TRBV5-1,CASSLAHGQGLKYGYTF
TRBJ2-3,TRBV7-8,CASNHEARPRSTDTQYF
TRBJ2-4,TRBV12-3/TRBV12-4,CASSLPPGQSPECKNIQYF
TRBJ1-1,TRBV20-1,CSAPSGQALNTEAFF
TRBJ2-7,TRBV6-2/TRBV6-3,CASSSVAAGTSGRASEQYF
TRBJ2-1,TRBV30,CAWSGTSGSPYNEQFF
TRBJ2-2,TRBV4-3,CASSLSGLRESTGELFF
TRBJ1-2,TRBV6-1,CATGTAGSNYGYTF
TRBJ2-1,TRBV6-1,CASSYRFGGVSYNEQFF
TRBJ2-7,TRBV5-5,CASWDGRAPYEQYF
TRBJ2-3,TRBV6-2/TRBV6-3,CASSPGQNTQYF
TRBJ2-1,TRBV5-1,CASSSADNEQFF
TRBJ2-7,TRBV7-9,CASSGTGSGFYEQYF
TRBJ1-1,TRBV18,CASSPPLAANTEAFF
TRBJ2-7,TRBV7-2,CASREGTAYEQYF
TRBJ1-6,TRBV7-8,CASSLDTGGSPLHF
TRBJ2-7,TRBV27,CASSPRQGTSYEQYF
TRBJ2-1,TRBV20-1,CSAIGLVALSNEQFF
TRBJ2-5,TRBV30,CAWSGLDSPRGETQYF
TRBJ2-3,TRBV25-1,CASSAPDSTDTQYF
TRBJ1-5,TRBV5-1,CASSLDQNQPQHF
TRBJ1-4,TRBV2,CASRQEVATNEKLFF
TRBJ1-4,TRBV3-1,CASSQDRVATNEKLFF
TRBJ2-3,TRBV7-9,CASSPRGASTDTQYF
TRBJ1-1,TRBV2,CASSAGGSGTEAFF
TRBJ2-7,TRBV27,CASSPTSGGSSYEQYF
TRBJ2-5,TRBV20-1,CSARFSSERAQYF
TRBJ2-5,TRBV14,CASSQALAGVGETQYF
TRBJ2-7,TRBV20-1,CSAPFAGYEQYF
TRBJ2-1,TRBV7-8,CASSFSGTGLGEQFF
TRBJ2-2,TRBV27,CASKRLSGSNTGELFF
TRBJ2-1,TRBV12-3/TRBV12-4,CASSFGSLNEQFF
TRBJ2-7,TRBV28,CASSLRTLNEQYF
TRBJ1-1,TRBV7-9,CASRQGLNTEAFF